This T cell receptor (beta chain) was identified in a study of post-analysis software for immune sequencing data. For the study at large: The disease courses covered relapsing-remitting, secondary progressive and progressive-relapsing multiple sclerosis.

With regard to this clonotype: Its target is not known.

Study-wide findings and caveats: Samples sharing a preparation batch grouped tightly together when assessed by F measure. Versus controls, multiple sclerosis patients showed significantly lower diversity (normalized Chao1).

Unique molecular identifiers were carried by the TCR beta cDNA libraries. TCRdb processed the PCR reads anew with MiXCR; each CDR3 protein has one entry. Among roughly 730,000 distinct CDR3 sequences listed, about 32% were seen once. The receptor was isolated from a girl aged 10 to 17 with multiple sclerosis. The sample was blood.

CDR3 coding DNA: TGTGCCAGCAGCCCACTGGGGTTGAAAGAGACCCAGTACTTC. Its translation is CASSPLGLKETQYF. The chain links TRBV28 to TRBJ2-5; D is undetermined. The CDR3 is 14 amino acids. Germline lookup yields CDR1 MDHEN and CDR2 SYDVKM. The V and J ends lost 6 bases and 3 bases respectively, with 14 bases between them.